This entry describes one T cell receptor beta chain. This sample is part of a study of blood T cell repertoires in COVID-19. About the research overall: Sample material is recorded as cDNA or gDNA derived from T cells, B-cell-depleted T cells, or PBMCs.

Per the authors' pipeline: By means of reference gene primer amplification, nucleated cell counts were estimated. Assay: immunoSEQ multiplex PCR; the TCRdb copy retains only in-frame clones and omits some. The DNA gave D and trimming, while V, J and clone size come from that table. This sample has about 100,000 clones; 80% to 90% occur once, and the top ten carry over 1.5%. Looked up from germline, CDR1 is GTSNPN and CDR2 is SVGIG (reference sequence). Trimming at V came to 0 bases and at J to 6 bases, leaving 8 bases not matched to a gene. CDR3 size: 16 residues. The J gene is TRBJ2-1, the V gene TRBV30; TRBD2 agrees at 10 bases. The clonotype comes from a man older than 75 with acute or convalescent COVID-19. Sequences were obtained from peripheral blood. The CDR3 DNA reads TGTGCCTGGAGTGTCTCAGCGGGGGGGGGCTCCAATGAGCAGTTCTTC. It translates to CAWSVSAGGGSNEQFF.